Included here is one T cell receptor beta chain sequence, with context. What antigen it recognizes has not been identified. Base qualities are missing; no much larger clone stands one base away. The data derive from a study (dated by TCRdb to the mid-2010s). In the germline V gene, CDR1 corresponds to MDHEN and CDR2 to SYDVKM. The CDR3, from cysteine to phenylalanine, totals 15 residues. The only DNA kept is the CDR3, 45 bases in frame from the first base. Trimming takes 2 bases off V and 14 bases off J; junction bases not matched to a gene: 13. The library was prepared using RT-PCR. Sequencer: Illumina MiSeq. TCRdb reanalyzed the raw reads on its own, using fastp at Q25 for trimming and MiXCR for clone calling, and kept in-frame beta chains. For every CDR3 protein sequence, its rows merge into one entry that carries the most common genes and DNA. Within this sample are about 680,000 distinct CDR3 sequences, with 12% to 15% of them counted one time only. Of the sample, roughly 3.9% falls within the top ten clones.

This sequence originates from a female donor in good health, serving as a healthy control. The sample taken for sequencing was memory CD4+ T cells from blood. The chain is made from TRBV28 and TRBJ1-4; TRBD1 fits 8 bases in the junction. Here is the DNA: TGTGCCAGCAGTTTAGGGAGGGCAGGGGGCGCAGGGCTGTTTTTT. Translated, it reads CASSLGRAGGAGLFF.